Many counts were recorded for the clone carrying this T cell receptor beta chain. Its antigen remains unidentified. One base away lies a much larger clone, so this may be a sequencing read error. Other nucleotide sequences in the sample specify the same CDR3. Each patient came to thyroid surgery without any prior treatment (of any kind). Methods used by the authors: CDR3 differences across clinicopathological groups were used to build a distant-metastasis classifier for papillary thyroid cancer. Using MiXCR, TCRdb reanalyzed the PCR reads. None of the V and J calls come from the authors' own analysis; TCRdb made them. The data show roughly 83,000 clones, with under 15% seen just once and roughly 3.9% held by the top ten. Germline V gives CDR1 LGHNT, CDR2 FRNRAP. Trimming cost V 5 bases and J 2 bases, with 12 bases left between them. The CDR3 runs to 14 residues. These data come from a study of metastatic and nonmetastatic thyroid tumors. Study context: Repertoires from blood and tumor or nodule tissue of malignant and benign thyroid patients were compared.

Broader study findings: Reports indicated that malignant thyroid tumors showed significantly higher TCR beta diversity than benign nodules did, in blood and tumor.

The sequence came from a female donor with papillary thyroid cancer or a benign thyroid nodule (not recorded which). Some clones in this sample may be carry-over from other donors' samples. Material for sequencing was blood. The gene calls are TRBV12-5 and TRBJ1-2; a weak D match, TRBD1 (5 bases). The DNA of the CDR3 is TGTGCTAGTGGTCCTCCGGGACGGAACTATGGCTACACCTTC. Translating it yields CASGPPGRNYGYTF.